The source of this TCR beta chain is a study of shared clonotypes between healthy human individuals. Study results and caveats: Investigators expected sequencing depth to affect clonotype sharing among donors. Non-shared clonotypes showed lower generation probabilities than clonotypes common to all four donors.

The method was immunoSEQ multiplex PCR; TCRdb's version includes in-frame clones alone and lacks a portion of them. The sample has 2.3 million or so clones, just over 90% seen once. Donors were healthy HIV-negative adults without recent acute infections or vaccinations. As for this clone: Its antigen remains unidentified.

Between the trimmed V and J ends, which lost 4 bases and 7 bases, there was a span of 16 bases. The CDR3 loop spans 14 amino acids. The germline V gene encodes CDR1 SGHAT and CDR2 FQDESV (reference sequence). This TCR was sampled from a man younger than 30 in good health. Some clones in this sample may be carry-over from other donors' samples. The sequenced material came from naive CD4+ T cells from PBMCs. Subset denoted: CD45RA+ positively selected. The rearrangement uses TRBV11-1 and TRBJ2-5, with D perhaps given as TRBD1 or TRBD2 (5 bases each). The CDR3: CASSSVGVEVTQYF. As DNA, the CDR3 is TGTGCCAGCAGCTCGGTGGGGGTCGAGGTGACCCAGTACTTC.